The 25 T cell receptor beta chains reported below all come from one sample, sequenced in a study of blood T cell repertoires in COVID-19 (dated by TCRdb to about 2020). Library generation was performed with the immunoSEQ multiplex PCR assay. TCRdb holds this immuneACCESS table with in-frame rearrangements only. Some clones are missing; in checked studies, unresolved V genes explain under half, and the rest has no known cause. For this sample the table gives around 140,000 clones, of which more than 80% were detected only once. 4.5% to 6% of the sample comes from the top ten. The source material was peripheral blood. The receptors were gathered from a human donor in a cohort sampled during active COVID-19.

This clone was detected only once. DNA of the CDR3: TGTGCCAGCAGCGCTCCGGGACAGGGTGCCGGGGAGCTGTTTTTT. Its translation is CASSAPGQGAGELFF. The rearrangement links TRBV11-3 to TRBJ2-2; 9 bases align to TRBD1. CDR1 and CDR2 (germline): SGHNT, YENEEA. V lost 5 bases and J lost 6; bases outside the gene matches: 7. CDR3 length equals 15 residues.

This rearrangement joins TRBV7-2 to TRBJ2-3; 9 bases are shared with TRBD2. CDR3 length: 17 residues. Trimming took 9 bases from V and 2 from J; bases not matched to a gene: 15. Germline values: CDR1 SGHTA, CDR2 FQGNSA. In DNA, the CDR3 is TGTGCCAGTATCCCTACCGGCGCGGGGGGGCTCACAGATACGCAGTATTTT. It translates to CASIPTGAGGLTDTQYF.

The rearrangement links TRBV5-5 to TRBJ1-2; D unresolved. V lost 0 bases and J lost 4, with 10 bases in between. Germline V gene lookup returns CDR1 SGHKS and CDR2 YYEKEE (reference sequence). This CDR3 contains 14 residues. The CDR3 loop is CASSLGAVGYGYTF. The DNA of the CDR3 is TGTGCCAGCAGCTTGGGGGCAGTGGGCTATGGCTACACCTTC.

The rearrangement links TRBV5-6 to TRBJ1-5; D is possibly TRBD1 (5 bases). The CDR3 is 13 amino acids. V was pared by 3 bases and J by 4 bases, with 8 bases between. CDR1 SGHDT and CDR2 YYEEEE come from the germline V gene. The CDR3 here is CASSSGGNQPQHF. CDR3 nucleotides: TGTGCCAGCAGCTCCGGGGGTAATCAGCCCCAGCATTTT.

The table lists this clone with a count of one. V is TRBV27 and J is TRBJ1-2, with 7 bases lining up with TRBD1. V trimming: 7 bases; J trimming: 2 bases; junction bases outside the gene matches: 10. The CDR3 extends over 15 amino acids. Germline V lookup: CDR1 MNHEY, CDR2 SMNVEV (reference sequence). The CDR3 DNA sequence: TGTGCCAGCACCTCCCAGGGGGGCGTCAACTATGGCTACACCTTC. Amino acids: CASTSQGGVNYGYTF.

This chain joins TRBV19 and TRBJ2-5; possibly TRBD2 for D (6 bases). The CDR3 is 16 residues long. The germline gives CDR1 LNHDA, CDR2 SQIVND (reference sequence). The ends were cut back, 3 bases at V and 0 bases at J, with 14 bases in the middle. The CDR3 protein is CASSMRGLTYQETQYF. The CDR3 DNA reads as TGTGCCAGTAGTATGCGGGGTCTAACGTACCAAGAGACCCAGTACTTC.

This clone is a singleton in its sample. The chain couples TRBV29-1 to TRBJ2-5; 7 bases fit TRBD2. The CDR3 covers 14 residues. Trimming at V came to 7 bases and at J to 4 bases, leaving 12 bases not matched to a gene. Germline V gene lookup returns CDR1 SQVTM and CDR2 ANQGSEA. CDR3 region: CSADGGRDGETQYF. CDR3 coding DNA: TGCAGCGCTGACGGGGGGAGGGATGGAGAGACCCAGTACTTC.

The chain carries TRBV14 and TRBJ1-2; 9 nucleotides match TRBD1. J was trimmed by 4 bases and V by 1 base; bases with no gene match: 4. Germline V lookup: CDR1 SGHDN, CDR2 FVKESK. There are 15 residues in the CDR3. This CDR3 is CASSQGQGGAYGYTF. The CDR3 DNA follows: TGTGCCAGCAGCCAAGGACAGGGGGGAGCCTATGGCTACACCTTC.

This clone was counted at least ten times. Other DNA sequences of this sample code for an identical CDR3. V and J are TRBV18 and TRBJ1-6; 7 bases map to TRBD1. Germline-derived CDR1 and CDR2 are KGHSH and LQKENI. V shed 3 bases and J 0 bases; nucleotides not matched to a gene: 17. This CDR3 comprises 21 residues. The DNA for the CDR3 is TGTGCCAGCTCACCTTCGACAGGGCATAACCCAGGGCGCTCCTATAATTCACCCCTCCACTTT. It encodes CASSPSTGHNPGRSYNSPLHF.

In its sample, this clone was seen a few times. This chain joins TRBV6-5 and TRBJ2-1; 11 nucleotides agree with TRBD2. The length of the CDR3 is 13 residues. The J segment lost 4 bases and the V segment lost 10 bases, leaving 3 bases of the junction unmatched. Germline V gives CDR1 MNHEY, CDR2 SVGAGI. DNA for the CDR3: TGTGCCACGGGGACTAGCGGATACAATGAGCAGTTCTTC. It codes for CATGTSGYNEQFF.

The J gene is TRBJ1-3, the V gene TRBV5-1, with a tentative D call TRBD1 (5 bases). Germline CDR1 SGHRS, CDR2 YFSETQ. CDR3 length equals 14 residues. V lost 5 bases, J lost 0 bases, and 9 bases lay in between. CDR3 nucleotides: TGCGCCAGCAGAACACAGGCCTCTGGAAACACCATATATTTT. Translation: CASRTQASGNTIYF.

The chain recombines TRBV19 with TRBJ2-7, with 14 bases that match TRBD2. Germline V CDR1 and CDR2: LNHDA, SQIVND (reference sequence). The CDR3 is 17 amino acids. J gave up 3 bases and V 2 bases, and 6 bases lay outside the gene matches. The DNA of the CDR3 is TGTGCCAGTAGTATACCGGGACTAGCGGGAGACCACTACGAGCAGTACGTC. Amino acid sequence: CASSIPGLAGDHYEQYV.

This clone was seen only once. The chain combines TRBV20-1 with TRBJ2-1; D is possibly TRBD2 (6 bases). Trimming pared 3 bases from V and 1 base from J, leaving 10 bases between. The CDR3 runs to 14 residues. The germline V gene encodes CDR1 DFQATT and CDR2 SNEGSKA (reference sequence). The CDR3 reads CSASGTPSYNEQFF. The CDR3 region has the DNA TGCAGTGCTAGTGGGACTCCTTCCTACAATGAGCAGTTCTTC.

The chain carries TRBV18 and TRBJ1-1, with TRBD1 matching 7 bases. Germline values: CDR1 KGHSH, CDR2 LQKENI. This CDR3 region has 15 residues. With V trimmed by 2 bases and J by 1 base, 4 bases remained unmatched. CDR3 protein: CASSPVNRGNTEAFF. DNA of the CDR3: TGTGCCAGCTCACCAGTAAACAGGGGGAACACTGAAGCTTTCTTT.

The rearrangement links TRBV5-1 to TRBJ1-1; D may be TRBD1 (5 bases). This CDR3 has 18 amino acids. V lost 0 bases and J 5 bases, leaving 23 bases between the germline ends. The germline V gene has CDR1 SGHRS and CDR2 YFSETQ. CDR3 loop: CASSLGEGRAGSKTEAFF. The CDR3 DNA is TGCGCCAGCAGCTTGGGAGAAGGCAGGGCAGGTTCTAAGACTGAAGCTTTCTTT. Full variable domain (missing parts from reference TRBV5-1 and TRBJ1-1): KAGVTQTPRYLIKTRGQQVTLSCSPISGHRSVSWYQQTPGQGLQFLFEYFSETQRNKGNFPGRFSGRQFSNSRSEMNVSTLELGDSALYLCASSLGEGRAGSKTEAFFGQGTRLTVV.

J is TRBJ2-1 and V is TRBV7-2, with 10 nucleotides matching TRBD2. The CDR3 is made up of 18 amino acids. V was pared by 5 bases and J by 4 bases, with 14 bases of the junction left unmatched. Germline lookup yields CDR1 SGHTA and CDR2 FQGNSA. CDR3 nucleotides: TGTGCCAGCAGCATAACCTCTGCCCGGACTAGCGGATACAATGAGCAGTTCTTC. It encodes CASSITSARTSGYNEQFF. The whole variable domain, filled in from reference TRBV7-2 and TRBJ2-1, reads GAGVSQSPSNKVTEKGKDVELRCDPISGHTALYWYRQSLGQGLEFLIYFQGNSAPDKSGLPSDRFSAERTGGSVSTLTIQRTQQEDSAVYLCASSITSARTSGYNEQFFGPGTRLTVL.

This clone was picked up one time. V is TRBV10-3 and J is TRBJ2-1, with 11 bases fitting TRBD2. Losses at the gene ends were 4 bases for V and 7 bases for J; bases not matched to a gene: 12. This CDR3 contains 17 residues. The germline V gene has CDR1 ENHRY and CDR2 SYGVKD. CDR3 protein: CAISGTSGRGGSNEQFF. As DNA, the CDR3 is TGTGCCATCAGTGGTACTAGCGGGAGAGGGGGATCTAATGAGCAGTTCTTC.

V is TRBV28 and J is TRBJ1-2; D ambiguous. The CDR3 is 14 amino acids. CDR1 MDHEN and CDR2 SYDVKM come from the germline V gene. Trimming cost V 6 bases and J 4 bases, with 15 bases left between them. CDR3 DNA: TGTGCCAGCAGCCTAAGCATAGATTTCTATGGCTACACCTTC. This encodes CASSLSIDFYGYTF.

The chain couples TRBV7-3 to TRBJ2-3; D perhaps matches TRBD2 (6 bases). V lost 3 bases and J 3 bases, leaving 10 bases between the germline ends. Germline-derived CDR1 and CDR2 are SGHTA and FQGTGA. The CDR3 runs to 14 residues. DNA for the CDR3: TGTGCCAGCAGCTTGGGCCGGGAGACAGATACGCAGTATTTT. Translated: CASSLGRETDTQYF.

The chain couples TRBV6-9 to TRBJ2-5; 7 bases are a match to TRBD2. The germline V gene encodes CDR1 MNHGY and CDR2 SVAAGI. With V trimmed by 6 bases and J by 4 bases, 17 bases remained unmatched. This CDR3 is 17 amino acids long. The CDR3 DNA follows: TGTGCCAGCAGAACCCGACTAGCCGGTAGAGAGGGAGAGACCCAGTACTTC. Amino acids: CASRTRLAGREGETQYF.

The chain is built from TRBV18 and TRBJ2-7, with TRBD1 identical over 8 bases. The CDR3 runs to 15 residues. From germline, CDR1 is KGHSH and CDR2 LQKENI. V shed 6 bases, J shed 1 base, and the junction held 8 bases outside the gene matches. The CDR3 region is CASSPGTGSSYEQYF. In DNA form, the CDR3 reads TGTGCCAGCTCCCCCGGGACAGGATCATCCTACGAGCAGTACTTC. Variable domain in full (rest from reference TRBV18 and TRBJ2-7): NAGVMQNPRHLVRRRGQEARLRCSPMKGHSHVYWYRQLPEEGLKFMVYLQKENIIDESGMPKERFSAEFPKEGPSILRIQQVVRGDSAAYFCASSPGTGSSYEQYFGPGTRLTVT.

The V call is TRBV5-1, the J call TRBJ2-2, with D perhaps TRBD1 (6 bases). Per germline, CDR1 SGHRS and CDR2 YFSETQ. V gave up 4 bases and J gave up 0 bases, with 13 bases separating them. The CDR3 has 16 residues. Here the CDR3 DNA reads TGCGCCAGCAGCCCAGGACAGATAGCGAACACCGGGGAGCTGTTTTTT. This translates into CASSPGQIANTGELFF.

In its sample, this clone was seen once. The chain combines TRBV5-1 with TRBJ2-1, with 7 bases lining up with TRBD2. The CDR3 consists of 15 residues. V lost 2 bases to trimming and J lost 7 bases; unmatched junction nucleotides: 9. The germline V gene has CDR1 SGHRS and CDR2 YFSETQ. The CDR3 reads CASSFSSGEVNEQFF. The CDR3 nucleotides read TGCGCCAGCAGCTTCTCTAGCGGAGAAGTGAATGAGCAGTTCTTC.

The chain combines TRBV5-1 with TRBJ1-6; possibly TRBD1 for D (6 bases). Germline V lookup: CDR1 SGHRS, CDR2 YFSETQ. Deletions cut 1 base from V and 7 bases from J, with 12 bases between. This CDR3 comprises 15 residues. CDR3 in DNA: TGCGCCAGCAGCTTGTCGACAGGAACAAATTCACCCCTCCACTTT. This encodes CASSLSTGTNSPLHF.

This clone has only a few counts. The chain links TRBV28 to TRBJ1-5; 9 bases are a match to TRBD1. Trimming at V came to 0 bases and at J to 5 bases, leaving 8 bases not matched to a gene. CDR3 size: 17 residues. Germline assignment: CDR1 MDHEN and CDR2 SYDVKM. The CDR3 bases are TGTGCCAGCAGTTTATGGGGACAGGGAGAGGGTTATCAGCCCCAGCATTTT. This sequence encodes CASSLWGQGEGYQPQHF.